This T cell receptor (beta chain) was documented in a study of T cell changes during pregnancy in multiple sclerosis. The sample holds one count of this clone. Sequencing used immunoSEQ multiplex PCR; TCRdb keeps in-frame clones, though not all of them. The sample includes 30,000 to 45,000 clones, roughly 91% of them seen just once. The germline CDR1 and CDR2 sequences are MNHEY and SVGAGI. Trimming shortened V by 3 bases and J by 5 bases, and 10 bases separated the two germline ends. This CDR3 is built from 13 residues. The clonotype originates from a female donor in good health, enrolled as a control in a pregnancy study. This rearrangement joins TRBV6-5 to TRBJ1-1, with D hard to call. This material consisted of CD4+ T cells from peripheral blood mononuclear cells, taken in the second trimester of pregnancy. The CDR3 bases are TGTGCCAGCAGTTATCGGGGAAGGACTGAAGCTTTCTTT. Its translation is CASSYRGRTEAFF.